This T cell receptor beta chain was observed in a study of beta chain features in type 1 diabetes. Across the whole study: All samples yielded some 100,000,000 examined sorted cells. Findings and caveats of the study: Significant though moderate, a shortening of TCRB CDR3s appeared in all four CD4+ subsets of Type 1 diabetes patients. Relative to healthy donors, patients appeared to have naive, central memory and Treg TCRB repertoires that were more similar. PCR might pick shorter templates more often, in the same way for patients and controls. More deletions and fewer insertions at VDJ junctions were found in patients with type 1 diabetes.

About this clone itself: The antigen is not known.

Isolated RNA was reverse transcribed in full, so expressed TCRB transcripts were sequenced. Method: immunoSEQ multiplex PCR; TCRdb's copy keeps in-frame clones and lacks some. Of approximately 170,000 clones listed, almost 8% were seen once; the top ten hold under 0.6%. The CDR3 totals 13 residues. Germline V gene lookup returns CDR1 MDHEN and CDR2 SYDVKM. The trim removed 10 bases at V and 7 bases at J, leaving 12 bases unmatched. This receptor was identified in a man aged 18 to 30 with type 1 diabetes. This chain joins TRBV28 and TRBJ2-7, with 8 bases that match TRBD1. Sample: central memory CD4+ T cells from blood. CDR3 protein: CATKQGATGEQYF. In nucleotides, the CDR3 is TGTGCCACCAAGCAGGGGGCAACGGGGGAGCAGTACTTC.